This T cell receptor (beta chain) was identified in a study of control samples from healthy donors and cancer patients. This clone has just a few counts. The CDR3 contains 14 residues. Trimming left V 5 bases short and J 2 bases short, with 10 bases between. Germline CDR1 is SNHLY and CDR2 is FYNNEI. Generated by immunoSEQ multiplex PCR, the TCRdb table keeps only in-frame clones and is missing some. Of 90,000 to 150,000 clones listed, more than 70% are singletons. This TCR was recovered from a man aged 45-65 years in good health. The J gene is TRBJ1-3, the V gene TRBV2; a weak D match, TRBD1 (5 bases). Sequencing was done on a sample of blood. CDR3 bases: TGTGCCAGCAGTCAGGGTAGGACTGGAAACACCATATATTTT. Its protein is CASSQGRTGNTIYF.